Below are 28 T cell receptor beta chains sequenced from a single sample in a study of shared clonotypes between healthy human individuals. Libraries were prepared by immunoSEQ multiplex PCR; TCRdb keeps only in-frame clonotypes and omits some of them. The data show some 2,000,000 clones, around 96% seen once. Naive CD8 populations comprised CD45RO-negative cells positively selected for CCR7, excluding terminally differentiated effector memory CD45RA+ cells. The sample consisted of naive CD8+ T cells sorted from blood. The receptors stem from a man aged 18 to 35 in good health.

This chain joins TRBV19 and TRBJ2-5; D may be TRBD1 (6 bases). The length of the CDR3 is 14 residues. V lost 5 bases and J lost 2, with 12 bases in between. Germline loops: CDR1 LNHDA, CDR2 SQIVND (reference sequence). CDR3 DNA: TGTGCCAGTAGTGAAACAGGGTGGCAAGAGACCCAGTACTTC. This sequence encodes CASSETGWQETQYF.

This clone was found once. The chain is built from TRBV5-1 and TRBJ2-2; TRBD1 is a possible D gene (6 bases). V was clipped by 3 bases and J by 5 bases, with 11 bases between them. Germline lookup yields CDR1 SGHRS and CDR2 YFSETQ. This CDR3 region has 14 residues. CDR3: CASSSHRETGELFF. The CDR3 DNA reads as TGCGCCAGCAGCTCTCACAGGGAGACCGGGGAGCTGTTTTTT. Using reference TRBV5-1 and TRBJ2-2 for the parts outside the CDR3, the full variable domain is KAGVTQTPRYLIKTRGQQVTLSCSPISGHRSVSWYQQTPGQGLQFLFEYFSETQRNKGNFPGRFSGRQFSNSRSEMNVSTLELGDSALYLCASSSHRETGELFFGEGSRLTVL.

The chain couples TRBV27 to TRBJ1-3, with D perhaps TRBD1 (5 bases). V lost 5 bases and J lost 9, with 17 bases in between. In germline, CDR1 is MNHEY, CDR2 SMNVEV (reference sequence). There are 14 residues in the CDR3. The DNA of the CDR3 is TGTGCCAGCAGTGGGACCCCCCTGGCGGGCACCATATATTTT. Its protein product is CASSGTPLAGTIYF.

The chain uses TRBV5-1 and TRBJ2-5; D assignment may be TRBD1 or TRBD2 (6 bases each). Trimming took 7 bases from V and 1 from J, leaving 20 bases between them. The germline CDR1 and CDR2 sequences are SGHRS and YFSETQ. The length of the CDR3 is 16 residues. CDR3 protein: CASHSTTGAPQETQYF. The CDR3 coding sequence is TGCGCCAGCCACTCGACCACGGGGGCCCCCCAAGAGACCCAGTACTTC. Variable domain in full (rest from reference TRBV5-1 and TRBJ2-5): KAGVTQTPRYLIKTRGQQVTLSCSPISGHRSVSWYQQTPGQGLQFLFEYFSETQRNKGNFPGRFSGRQFSNSRSEMNVSTLELGDSALYLCASHSTTGAPQETQYFGPGTRLLVL.

The V gene is TRBV30, the J gene TRBJ1-1; weak D call: TRBD1 (6 bases). V gave up 2 bases and J gave up 8 bases, with 12 bases separating them. Germline values: CDR1 GTSNPN, CDR2 SVGIG (reference sequence). This CDR3 has 12 residues. The CDR3, as DNA: TGTGCCTGGAGTCGGGGGACACCCGAAGCTTTCTTT. Translation: CAWSRGTPEAFF.

The gene calls are TRBV15 and TRBJ2-5; D may be TRBD1 or TRBD2 (5 bases each). The ends were cut back, 0 bases at V and 5 bases at J, with 10 bases in the middle. From germline, CDR1 is LNHNV and CDR2 YYDKDF (reference sequence). The CDR3 is 14 residues long. CDR3 loop: CATSRDWGTETQYF. The CDR3 nucleotides read TGTGCCACCAGCAGAGATTGGGGGACGGAGACCCAGTACTTC.

As regards this clone: A read error may account for a junction end that differs from germline. The identical CDR3 is also encoded by other nucleotide sequences in the sample. This chain joins TRBV13 and TRBJ2-7; D might be TRBD2 (7 bases). The CDR3 spans 13 residues. The germline CDR1 and CDR2 sequences are PRHDT and FYEKMQ (reference sequence). The CDR3 protein is CASSLGRGNEQYF. The CDR3 nucleotides are TGTGCCAGCAGTTTAGGGAGGGGGAACGAGCAGTACTTC.

The chain carries TRBV9 and TRBJ2-5; 14 positions agree with TRBD2. The J segment lost 0 bases and the V segment lost 4 bases, leaving 2 bases of the junction unmatched. CDR3 length: 16 amino acids. CDR1 and CDR2 (germline): SGDLS, YYNGEE. In DNA form, the CDR3 reads TGTGCCAGCAGCTTGGGACTAGCGGGAGACCAAGAGACCCAGTACTTC. Translation: CASSLGLAGDQETQYF. Based on the CDR3 plus reference TRBV9 and TRBJ2-5, the full variable domain is DSGVTQTPKHLITATGQRVTLRCSPRSGDLSVYWYQQSLDQGLQFLIQYYNGEERAKGNILERFSAQQFPDLHSELNLSSLELGDSALYFCASSLGLAGDQETQYFGPGTRLLVL.

This clone was observed once. V and J are TRBV28 and TRBJ1-2; D is ambiguous. V gave up 6 bases and J gave up 4 bases, with 12 bases separating them. Germline V gives CDR1 MDHEN, CDR2 SYDVKM. The CDR3 contains 13 residues. Here the CDR3 DNA reads TGTGCCAGCAGCCTCGACAAAACCTATGGCTACACCTTC. This gives the protein CASSLDKTYGYTF.

In regard to this clone: At one end, the junction sequence differs from germline, possibly due to a read error. This chain links TRBV7-7 with TRBJ2-1, with TRBD2 as a possible D gene (5 bases). CDR1 is SSHAT and CDR2 is FNYEAQ in the germline V gene (reference sequence). The CDR3 loop spans 14 amino acids. CDR3 nucleotides: TGTGCTAGCAGCCCCTCGGGGACCTACAATGAGCAGTTCTTC. It codes for CASSPSGTYNEQFF.

The chain combines TRBV6-5 with TRBJ2-5; D is possibly TRBD2 (6 bases). The CDR3 extends over 14 amino acids. In germline, CDR1 is MNHEY, CDR2 SVGAGI. V was shortened by 2 bases and J by 2 bases, with 9 bases between the two germline ends. CDR3 in amino acids: CASSYNGGQETQYF. In nucleotides, the CDR3 is TGTGCCAGCAGTTACAATGGGGGGCAAGAGACCCAGTACTTC.

The gene calls are TRBV10-2 and TRBJ2-3; TRBD2 matches 7 bases. This CDR3 region has 16 residues. J was trimmed by 6 bases and V by 3 bases; bases with no gene match: 12. The germline gives CDR1 WSHSY, CDR2 SAAADI. In nucleotides, the CDR3 is TGCGCCAGCAGTGACCTCCTAGCGGACGTCAAGGATACGCAGTATTTT. This translates into CASSDLLADVKDTQYF.

The chain links TRBV5-1 to TRBJ2-7, with 9 bases that match TRBD2. CDR1 and CDR2 (germline): SGHRS, YFSETQ. The CDR3 spans 17 residues. The J segment lost 1 base and the V segment lost 0 bases, leaving 8 bases of the junction unmatched. The CDR3 region has the DNA TGCGCCAGCAGCTTGGCCGAGATAGCGGGGGTTTCCTACGAGCAGTACTTC. As protein: CASSLAEIAGVSYEQYF.

For the CDR3, the DNA is TGTGCCAGCAGTTACAGGGGACTGAGCACAGATACGCAGTATTTT. It yields the protein CASSYRGLSTDTQYF. This chain links TRBV6-6 with TRBJ2-3; a weak D match, TRBD2 (6 bases). The CDR3 is made up of 15 amino acids. CDR1 and CDR2 (germline): MNHNY, SVGAGI (reference sequence). V was pared by 2 bases and J by 0 bases, with 9 bases between.

The chain employs TRBV7-9 and TRBJ2-3; TRBD2 matches at 8 bases. The germline V gene encodes CDR1 SEHNR and CDR2 FQNEAQ (reference sequence). Unmatched junction bases numbered 5, after V lost 6 bases and J lost 3 bases. This CDR3 is built from 14 residues. CDR3 nucleotides: TGTGCCAGCAGTCGGGGGGGGCCTACAGATACGCAGTATTTT. Amino acid sequence: CASSRGGPTDTQYF.

The chain employs TRBV19 and TRBJ2-7; D is possibly TRBD2 (6 bases). Per germline, CDR1 LNHDA and CDR2 SQIVND (reference sequence). The V and J ends lost 4 bases and 2 bases respectively, with 15 bases between them. This CDR3 is built from 15 residues. The CDR3 sequence: CASSTGTDRPYEQYF. The CDR3 bases are TGTGCCAGTAGTACAGGGACTGATCGTCCCTACGAGCAGTACTTC. Combining the CDR3 with reference TRBV19 and TRBJ2-7 gives the whole variable domain DGGITQSPKYLFRKEGQNVTLSCEQNLNHDAMYWYRQDPGQGLRLIYYSQIVNDFQKGDIAEGYSVSREKKESFPLTVTSAQKNPTAFYLCASSTGTDRPYEQYFGPGTRLTVT.

This clone was counted a few times. This chain connects TRBV11-2 to TRBJ2-7; 7 bases agree with TRBD1. CDR3 length: 13 amino acids. Trimming removed 5 bases from V and 4 bases from J; junction bases left unmatched: 5. Germline assignment: CDR1 SGHAT and CDR2 FQNNGV. The CDR3 nucleotides read TGTGCCAGCAGCCGGGACAGACTATACGAGCAGTACTTC. Translating it yields CASSRDRLYEQYF.

V is TRBV13 and J is TRBJ1-4; tentative D call: TRBD1 (5 bases). There are 13 residues in the CDR3. Deletions cut 3 bases from V and 7 bases from J, with 9 bases between. Germline V CDR1 and CDR2: PRHDT, FYEKMQ (reference sequence). CDR3 nucleotides: TGTGCCAGCAGCTTGGGGACGGCTGAAAAACTGTTTTTT. Its protein product is CASSLGTAEKLFF. Full variable domain (outside the CDR3, taken from reference TRBV13 and TRBJ1-4): AAGVIQSPRHLIKEKRETATLKCYPIPRHDTVYWYQQGPGQDPQFLISFYEKMQSDKGSIPDRFSAQQFSDYHSELNMSSLELGDSALYFCASSLGTAEKLFFGSGTQLSVL.

This clone was seen only once. The chain uses TRBV9 and TRBJ2-5, with D perhaps TRBD1 (6 bases). Germline V gene lookup returns CDR1 SGDLS and CDR2 YYNGEE. V was clipped by 3 bases and J by 10 bases, with 22 bases between them. The CDR3 is 15 amino acids. CDR3 nucleotides: TGTGCCAGCAGCGAAAGTGCGGCCCAGGGGTGGGACCAGTACTTC. It codes for CASSESAAQGWDQYF.

In regard to this clone: The sample carries other DNA sequences with the same CDR3. V and J are TRBV9 and TRBJ2-7; TRBD2 matches at 7 bases. The CDR3 spans 13 residues. V dropped 0 bases and J dropped 6; count of bases not matched to a gene: 3. CDR1 is SGDLS, CDR2 YYNGEE, per germline. CDR3 coding DNA: TGTGCCAGCAGCGTAGGCGGGAGCACCGAGCAGTACTTC. This sequence encodes CASSVGGSTEQYF.

The gene calls are TRBV2 and TRBJ2-5; D unclear. Between the trimmed V and J ends, which lost 1 base and 5 bases, there was a span of 14 bases. CDR1 is SNHLY and CDR2 is FYNNEI in the germline V gene. The length of the CDR3 is 15 residues. The CDR3 DNA is TGTGCCAGCAGTGAAGGCTTTCAGGCGTGGGAGACCCAGTACTTC. Translation gives CASSEGFQAWETQYF.

This rearrangement joins TRBV7-9 to TRBJ1-5, with 9 bases fitting TRBD1. The CDR3 length is 16 residues. Germline lookup yields CDR1 SEHNR and CDR2 FQNEAQ (reference sequence). V trimming: 6 bases; J trimming: 0 bases; junction bases outside the gene matches: 6. The CDR3 bases are TGTGCCAGCAGTCGGGACAGGGCAAATAGCAATCAGCCCCAGCATTTT. Translated, it gives CASSRDRANSNQPQHF.

For the CDR3, the DNA is TGCGCCAGCAGCTTGGGGACAGGTTTAAATGAAAAACTGTTTTTT. The encoded protein is CASSLGTGLNEKLFF. The rearrangement links TRBV5-1 to TRBJ1-4, with 7 bases that match TRBD1. The V gene's germline CDR1 is SGHRS and CDR2 YFSETQ. The V segment lost 0 bases and the J segment 5 bases; nucleotides outside the gene matches: 4. This CDR3 contains 15 residues.

The rearrangement uses TRBV19 and TRBJ2-7; possible D gene TRBD2, 6 bases. Trimming took 2 bases from V and 2 from J, leaving 13 bases between them. CDR3 length equals 15 residues. Germline CDR1 is LNHDA and CDR2 is SQIVND (reference sequence). CDR3 residues: CASSINGGRAYEQYF. CDR3 nucleotide sequence: TGTGCCAGTAGTATAAATGGGGGGAGAGCCTACGAGCAGTACTTC. The whole variable domain, filled in from reference TRBV19 and TRBJ2-7, reads DGGITQSPKYLFRKEGQNVTLSCEQNLNHDAMYWYRQDPGQGLRLIYYSQIVNDFQKGDIAEGYSVSREKKESFPLTVTSAQKNPTAFYLCASSINGGRAYEQYFGPGTRLTVT.

The gene calls are TRBV18 and TRBJ2-7, with 7 bases matching TRBD1. The CDR3 length is 13 residues. CDR1 is KGHSH and CDR2 is LQKENI in the germline V gene. The V and J ends lost 3 bases and 6 bases, in that order; junction bases with no gene match: 5. As DNA, the CDR3 is TGTGCCAGCTCACCCGAGGGACAGATCGAGCAGTACTTC. It specifies CASSPEGQIEQYF.

This sequence joins TRBV5-6 and TRBJ2-7, with 9 nucleotides matching TRBD2. The CDR3 contains 16 residues. Germline values: CDR1 SGHDT, CDR2 YYEEEE. V shed 0 bases and J 3 bases; nucleotides not matched to a gene: 7. The CDR3 loop is CASSLGWREGSYEQYF. The CDR3 DNA sequence: TGTGCCAGCAGCTTGGGGTGGCGGGAGGGTAGCTACGAGCAGTACTTC.

The chain combines TRBV11-2 with TRBJ1-3; D is undetermined. Trimming took off 1 base at V and 7 bases at J, with 8 bases between the two ends. The germline V gene has CDR1 SGHAT and CDR2 FQNNGV. The CDR3 covers 13 residues. The CDR3 loop is CASSLAHRNTIYF. CDR3 nucleotides: TGTGCCAGCAGCTTAGCTCACCGGAACACCATATATTTT.

The V gene is TRBV6-5, the J gene TRBJ2-7, with 7 bases lining up with TRBD1. V gave up 0 bases and J gave up 0 bases; unmatched junction bases: 5. Germline-derived CDR1 and CDR2 are MNHEY and SVGAGI. CDR3 size: 16 residues. This chain's CDR3 is CASSYSRGQISYEQYF. Here the CDR3 DNA reads TGTGCCAGCAGTTACTCGAGGGGACAGATCTCCTACGAGCAGTACTTC.